This T cell receptor (beta chain) originates from a study of blood T cell repertoires in COVID-19. For the study at large: Nucleic acid was either cDNA or gDNA, and it came from T cells, B-cell-depleted T cells, or PBMCs.

Looked up from germline, CDR1 is SGDLS and CDR2 is YYNGEE. Deletions cut 0 bases from V and 4 bases from J, with 4 bases between. CDR3 length: 12 residues. The assay was immunoSEQ multiplex PCR, and TCRdb's table has in-frame clones only and misses some. In the table there are about 76,000 clones, around 83% of which are singletons. This receptor was taken from a man of 80 years or more with acute or convalescent COVID-19. Sequenced material: peripheral blood. V gene TRBV9 combines with J gene TRBJ2-5; D remains unclear. Here the CDR3 reads CASSVVGETQYF. The CDR3 DNA reads as TGTGCCAGCAGCGTAGTCGGAGAGACCCAGTACTTC.